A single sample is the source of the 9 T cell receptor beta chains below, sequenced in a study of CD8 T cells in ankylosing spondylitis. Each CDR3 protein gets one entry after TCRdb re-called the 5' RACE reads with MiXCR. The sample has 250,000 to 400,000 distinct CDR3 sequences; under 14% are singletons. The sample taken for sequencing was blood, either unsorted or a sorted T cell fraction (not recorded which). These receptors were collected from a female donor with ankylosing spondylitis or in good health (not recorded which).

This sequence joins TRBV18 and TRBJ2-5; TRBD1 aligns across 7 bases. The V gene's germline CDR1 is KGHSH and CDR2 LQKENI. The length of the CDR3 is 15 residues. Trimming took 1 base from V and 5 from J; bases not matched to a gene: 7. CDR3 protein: CASSPRQGPVETQYF. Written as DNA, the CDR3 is TGTGCCAGCTCACCACGACAGGGCCCCGTGGAGACCCAGTACTTC.

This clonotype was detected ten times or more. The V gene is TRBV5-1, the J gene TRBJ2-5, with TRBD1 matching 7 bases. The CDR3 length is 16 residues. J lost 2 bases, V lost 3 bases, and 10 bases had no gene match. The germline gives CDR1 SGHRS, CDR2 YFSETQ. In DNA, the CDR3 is TGCGCCAGCAGCTGGAAGACAGGGTCCGGGCAAGAGACCCAGTACTTC. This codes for CASSWKTGSGQETQYF. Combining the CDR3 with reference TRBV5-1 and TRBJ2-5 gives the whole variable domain KAGVTQTPRYLIKTRGQQVTLSCSPISGHRSVSWYQQTPGQGLQFLFEYFSETQRNKGNFPGRFSGRQFSNSRSEMNVSTLELGDSALYLCASSWKTGSGQETQYFGPGTRLLVL.

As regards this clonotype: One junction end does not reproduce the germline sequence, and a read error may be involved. The CDR3 region has the DNA TGCACCAGCAGGGCTAGCGAATACGATGAGCAGTTCTTC. The encoded protein is CTSRASEYDEQFF. The chain combines TRBV5-1 with TRBJ2-1; D is possibly TRBD2 (6 bases). From germline, CDR1 is SGHRS and CDR2 YFSETQ. This CDR3 is 13 amino acids long. The whole variable domain, filled in from reference TRBV5-1 and TRBJ2-1, reads KAGVTQTPRYLIKTRGQQVTLSCSPISGHRSVSWYQQTPGQGLQFLFEYFSETQRNKGNFPGRFSGRQFSNSRSEMNVSTLELGDSALYLCTSRASEYDEQFFGPGTRLTVL.

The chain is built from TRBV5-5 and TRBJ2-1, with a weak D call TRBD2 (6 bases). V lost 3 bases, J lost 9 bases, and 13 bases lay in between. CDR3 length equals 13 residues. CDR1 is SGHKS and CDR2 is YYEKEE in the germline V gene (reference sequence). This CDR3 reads CASSWIAGSEQFF. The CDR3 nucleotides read TGTGCCAGCAGCTGGATAGCCGGGAGTGAGCAGTTCTTC.

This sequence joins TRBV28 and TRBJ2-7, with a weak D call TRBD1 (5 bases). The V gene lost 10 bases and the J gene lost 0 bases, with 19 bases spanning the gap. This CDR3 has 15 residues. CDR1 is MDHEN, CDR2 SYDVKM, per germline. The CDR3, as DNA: TGTGCCACCACCCCCCTGGGGCAGACCTCCTACGAGCAGTACTTC. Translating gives CATTPLGQTSYEQYF.

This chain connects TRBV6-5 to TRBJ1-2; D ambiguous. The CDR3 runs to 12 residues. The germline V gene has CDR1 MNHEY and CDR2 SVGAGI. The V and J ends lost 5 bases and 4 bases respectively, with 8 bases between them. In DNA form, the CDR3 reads TGTGCCAGCAGTACGACGAGCTATGGCTACACCTTC. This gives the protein CASSTTSYGYTF.

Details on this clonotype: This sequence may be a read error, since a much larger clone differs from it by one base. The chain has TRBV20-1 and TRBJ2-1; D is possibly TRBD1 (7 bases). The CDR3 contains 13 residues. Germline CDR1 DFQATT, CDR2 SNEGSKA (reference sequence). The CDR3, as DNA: TGCAATGCTAGGAGGGGGCTCTACAATGAGCAGTTCTTC. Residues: CNARRGLYNEQFF.

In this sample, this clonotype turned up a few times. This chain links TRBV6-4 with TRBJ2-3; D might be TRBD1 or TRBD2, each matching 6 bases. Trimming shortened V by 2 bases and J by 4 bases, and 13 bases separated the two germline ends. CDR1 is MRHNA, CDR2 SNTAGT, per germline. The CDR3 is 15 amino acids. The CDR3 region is CASSDTGGGPDTQYF. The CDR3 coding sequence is TGTGCCAGCAGTGACACCGGTGGGGGGCCAGATACGCAGTATTTT.

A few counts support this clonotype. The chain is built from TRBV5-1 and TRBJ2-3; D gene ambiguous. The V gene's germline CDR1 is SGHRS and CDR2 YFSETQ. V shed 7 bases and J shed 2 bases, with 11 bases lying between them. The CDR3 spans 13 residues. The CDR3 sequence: CASRAQDTDTQYF. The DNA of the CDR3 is TGCGCCAGCCGGGCCCAAGACACAGATACGCAGTATTTT.